This TCR beta chain was retrieved from a study of glioma-infiltrating T cells after dendritic cell vaccination. This CDR3 is built from 15 residues. Germline loops: CDR1 MNHEY, CDR2 SMNVEV (reference sequence). Trimming stripped 4 bases from V and 0 bases from J, with 10 bases between. Primers: 60 V beta forward and 13 J beta reverse. TCRdb keeps only in-frame clones here, not all; method: immunoSEQ multiplex PCR. The sample holds 90,000 to 95,000 clones, roughly four fifths seen once. Time point defined: after dendritic cell vaccination, including at tumor progression/relapse. No glioblastoma patient carried an isocitrate dehydrogenase mutation.

This specimen consisted of blood, obtained after dendritic cell vaccination. The receptor was derived from a human donor with glioblastoma. The rearrangement links TRBV27 to TRBJ1-5; no reliable D call. CDR3 region: CASSWLADSNQPQHF. The DNA of the CDR3 is TGTGCCAGCAGTTGGTTGGCCGATAGCAATCAGCCCCAGCATTTT.